These 21 T cell receptor beta chains were sequenced from one sample in a study of cytomegalovirus exposure and HLA in healthy donors. Primers for the PCR totalled 60 Vbeta and 13 Jbeta. Some clones are missing from TCRdb's copy, which holds only in-frame ones; the method was immunoSEQ multiplex PCR. Of 73,000 or so clones in the sample, roughly 77% were seen once. Sequencing used PBMCs. Source of these receptors: a human donor in good health.

The chain combines TRBV2 with TRBJ1-1, with 7 bases lining up with TRBD1. Germline values: CDR1 SNHLY, CDR2 FYNNEI. The CDR3 contains 14 residues. V shed 5 bases and J 4 bases; nucleotides not matched to a gene: 7. This CDR3 is CASSSDRSGTEAFF. CDR3 bases: TGTGCCAGCAGTTCGGACAGGTCGGGCACTGAAGCTTTCTTT.

Regarding this clone: A junction end diverges from the germline sequence, so it may reflect a read error. The chain is built from TRBV6-1 and TRBJ2-1; 14 nucleotides align to TRBD2. The CDR3 loop spans 17 amino acids. Germline CDR1 reads MNHNS; CDR2 reads SASEGT. The CDR3 sequence: CASREGTSGGSYNEQFF. DNA of the CDR3: TGTGCCAGCAGAGAAGGGACTAGCGGGGGCTCCTACAATGAGCAGTTCTTC.

This clone was observed once. The genes are TRBV27 and TRBJ2-7, with D possibly TRBD1 on 5 matching bases. V gave up 3 bases and J gave up 1 base, with 7 bases separating them. The CDR3 is 13 residues long. Germline CDR1 is MNHEY and CDR2 is SMNVEV (reference sequence). CDR3 region: CASSFHRSYEQYF. In nucleotides, the CDR3 is TGTGCCAGCAGTTTTCACAGGTCCTACGAGCAGTACTTC.

V gene TRBV7-2 combines with J gene TRBJ2-7; no definite D call. The V and J ends lost 2 bases and 0 bases respectively, with 8 bases between them. Germline CDR1 is SGHTA and CDR2 is FQGNSA. The CDR3 has 14 amino acids. DNA for the CDR3: TGTGCCAGCAGCTTAAGCACCTACTCCTACGAGCAGTACTTC. It translates to CASSLSTYSYEQYF.

V is TRBV13 and J is TRBJ1-5; D remains ambiguous. The CDR3 loop spans 15 amino acids. V was shortened by 7 bases and J by 0 bases, with 13 bases between the two germline ends. The germline V gene has CDR1 PRHDT and CDR2 FYEKMQ (reference sequence). This chain's CDR3 is CASTSSGNSNQPQHF. DNA of the CDR3: TGTGCCAGCACCTCGTCCGGGAATAGCAATCAGCCCCAGCATTTT.

The J gene is TRBJ2-5, the V gene TRBV19; possible D gene TRBD2, 6 bases. CDR3 length equals 15 residues. V was shortened by 4 bases and J by 2 bases, with 14 bases between the two germline ends. Germline values: CDR1 LNHDA, CDR2 SQIVND (reference sequence). CDR3 protein: CASSTSRGGQETQYF. CDR3 sequence (DNA): TGTGCCAGTAGTACCTCAAGGGGAGGACAAGAGACCCAGTACTTC.

This chain uses TRBV28 with TRBJ1-5; D perhaps matches TRBD1 (6 bases). In germline, CDR1 is MDHEN, CDR2 SYDVKM. This CDR3 region has 14 residues. V lost 6 bases and J lost 4, with 13 bases in between. CDR3 nucleotides: TGTGCCAGCAGCCCACAGGGCTTTAATCAGCCCCAGCATTTT. Encoded protein: CASSPQGFNQPQHF. The variable domain in full, completed from reference TRBV28 and TRBJ1-5, reads DVKVTQSSRYLVKRTGEKVFLECVQDMDHENMFWYRQDPGLGLRLIYFSYDVKMKEKGDIPEGYSVSREKKERFSLILESASTNQTSMYLCASSPQGFNQPQHFGDGTRLSIL.

The V and J genes are TRBV4-2 and TRBJ2-7; D is undetermined. This CDR3 is built from 11 residues. The V gene lost 8 bases and the J gene lost 3 bases, with 8 bases spanning the gap. CDR1 is LGHNA, CDR2 YNFKEQ, per germline. CDR3 sequence: CASAGFYEQYF. The CDR3 nucleotides read TGTGCCAGCGCAGGTTTCTACGAGCAGTACTTC.

V usage is TRBV4-3 and J usage is TRBJ2-7; 7 nucleotides agree with TRBD1. The CDR3 is 15 residues long. With 4 bases clipped from V and 4 bases from J, the junction kept 10 bases outside the gene matches. Germline loops: CDR1 LGHNA, CDR2 YSLEER. The DNA for the CDR3 is TGCGCCAGCAGCCGAGACAGGGTCCCCCTTTACGAGCAGTACTTC. Amino acids: CASSRDRVPLYEQYF.

The chain recombines TRBV10-1 with TRBJ2-7; TRBD1 matches 9 bases. CDR3 length equals 15 residues. Germline CDR1 WNHNN, CDR2 SYGVQD (reference sequence). Germline trimming cut 4 bases from V and 5 bases from J; bases unmatched to any gene: 9. CDR3 nucleotide sequence: TGCGCCAGCAGTGCGCCGGGACAGGGTCTCCACGAGCAGTACTTC. Its protein is CASSAPGQGLHEQYF.

In nucleotides, the CDR3 is TGTGCCAGCAGCTTGTTGCGGGGGTGGGAGGAGACCCAGTACTTC. Its translation is CASSLLRGWEETQYF. The rearrangement uses TRBV5-6 and TRBJ2-5; 7 positions match TRBD2. This CDR3 spans 15 amino acids. The J segment lost 5 bases and the V segment lost 1 base, leaving 8 bases of the junction unmatched. Per the germline V gene, CDR1 is SGHDT and CDR2 is YYEEEE.

This sequence joins TRBV7-2 and TRBJ2-7; 16 positions agree with TRBD2. CDR1 is SGHTA and CDR2 is FQGNSA in the germline V gene. The junction had 9 bases not matched to a gene; V was cut back by 3 bases and J by 4 bases. The CDR3 has 18 residues. The CDR3 is CASSFTGTSGGAVYEQYF. Here the CDR3 DNA reads TGTGCCAGCAGCTTCACCGGGACTAGCGGGGGGGCGGTTTACGAGCAGTACTTC.

The J gene is TRBJ2-1, the V gene TRBV11-3, with TRBD1 matching 7 bases. The length of the CDR3 is 14 residues. The V gene's germline CDR1 is SGHNT and CDR2 YENEEA. With 5 bases clipped from V and 3 bases from J, the junction kept 4 bases outside the gene matches. The CDR3 nucleotides read TGTGCCAGCAGCCCAGGGACAGTCTACAATGAGCAGTTCTTC. It codes for CASSPGTVYNEQFF.

The chain has TRBV6-5 and TRBJ1-1; tentatively, D is TRBD1 (6 bases). The CDR3 length is 15 residues. Germline CDR1 MNHEY, CDR2 SVGAGI. Trimming cost V 6 bases and J 6 bases, with 20 bases left between them. The CDR3 nucleotides read TGTGCCAGCAGGTTCAATTGGGGGCATGACGCTGAAGCTTTCTTT. It yields the protein CASRFNWGHDAEAFF.

J is TRBJ1-3 and V is TRBV4-1; TRBD1 matches 8 bases. The CDR3 is 18 residues long. Germline V gene lookup returns CDR1 MGHRA and CDR2 YSYEKL. After removal of 4 bases from V and 0 bases from J, the junction contained 11 bases not matched to a gene. This CDR3 reads CASSRIIPTGASGNTIYF. The CDR3, as DNA: TGCGCCAGCAGCCGAATTATCCCGACAGGGGCCTCTGGAAACACCATATATTTT.

V is TRBV20-1 and J is TRBJ2-7; 10 nucleotides align to TRBD1. Germline V CDR1 and CDR2: DFQATT, SNEGSKA (reference sequence). The CDR3 extends over 11 amino acids. V shed 3 bases, J shed 13 bases, and the junction held 6 bases outside the gene matches. CDR3 sequence: CSARSGTGDYF. The CDR3 nucleotides read TGCAGTGCTAGGAGTGGGACAGGGGACTACTTC.

The sample holds one count of this clone. The chain recombines TRBV6-1 with TRBJ2-7; 8 bases map to TRBD2. The CDR3 extends over 15 amino acids. Germline V gives CDR1 MNHNS, CDR2 SASEGT. V lost 3 bases and J lost 1; bases outside the gene matches: 5. The CDR3 region is CASSDIAGGSYEQYF. The CDR3 DNA reads TGTGCCAGCAGTGATATTGCGGGGGGATCCTACGAGCAGTACTTC.

The DNA for the CDR3 is TGCGCCAGCAGCTTGGGGGGACAGGGATGGACGAACACTGAAGCTTTCTTT. This sequence encodes CASSLGGQGWTNTEAFF. The gene calls are TRBV5-1 and TRBJ1-1, with 9 bases fitting TRBD1. The CDR3 sequence is 17 residues long. CDR1 SGHRS and CDR2 YFSETQ come from the germline V gene. The V gene end was trimmed by 0 bases and the J gene end by 1 base; junction bases not matched to a gene: 7.

The J gene is TRBJ2-3, the V gene TRBV6-1; TRBD2 matches at 7 bases. This CDR3 is built from 15 residues. Germline CDR1 and CDR2: MNHNS and SASEGT. J lost 3 bases, V lost 3 bases, and 6 bases had no gene match. CDR3 sequence: CASSETPGGTDTQYF. The CDR3 DNA is TGTGCCAGCAGTGAGACCCCGGGGGGTACAGATACGCAGTATTTT.

The gene calls are TRBV7-3 and TRBJ2-1, with 12 bases that match TRBD2. J was trimmed by 9 bases and V by 5 bases; bases with no gene match: 5. This CDR3 comprises 14 residues. The V gene's germline CDR1 is SGHTA and CDR2 FQGTGA. The CDR3 coding sequence is TGTGCCAGCAGCCCTAGCGGGGGGGCCGGTGAGCAGTTCTTC. Translated, it gives CASSPSGGAGEQFF.

The V and J genes are TRBV4-2 and TRBJ1-1; D possibly corresponds to TRBD1 (5 bases). V lost 6 bases, J lost 0 bases, and 26 bases lay in between. The CDR3 sequence is 19 residues long. The V gene's germline CDR1 is LGHNA and CDR2 YNFKEQ. This CDR3 is CASRKYHQGTLTLNTEAFF. The CDR3 bases are TGTGCCAGCAGGAAATATCACCAGGGTACTCTTACCCTGAACACTGAAGCTTTCTTT.